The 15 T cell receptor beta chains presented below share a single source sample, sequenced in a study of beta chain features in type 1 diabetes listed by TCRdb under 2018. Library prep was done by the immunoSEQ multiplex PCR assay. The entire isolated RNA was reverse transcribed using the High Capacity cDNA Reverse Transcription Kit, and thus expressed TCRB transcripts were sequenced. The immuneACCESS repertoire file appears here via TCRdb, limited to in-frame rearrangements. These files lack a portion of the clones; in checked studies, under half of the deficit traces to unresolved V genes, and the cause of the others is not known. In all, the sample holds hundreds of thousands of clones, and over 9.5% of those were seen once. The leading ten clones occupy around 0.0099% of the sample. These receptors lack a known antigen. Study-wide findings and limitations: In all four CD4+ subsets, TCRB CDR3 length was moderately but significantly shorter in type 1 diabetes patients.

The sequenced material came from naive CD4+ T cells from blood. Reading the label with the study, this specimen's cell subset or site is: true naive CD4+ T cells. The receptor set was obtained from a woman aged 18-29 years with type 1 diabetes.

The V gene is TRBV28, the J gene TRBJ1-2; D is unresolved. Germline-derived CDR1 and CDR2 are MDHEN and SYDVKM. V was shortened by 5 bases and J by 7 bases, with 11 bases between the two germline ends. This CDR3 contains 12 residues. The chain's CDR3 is CASSPVLPGYTF. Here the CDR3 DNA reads TGTGCCAGCAGTCCGGTTCTCCCTGGCTACACCTTC.

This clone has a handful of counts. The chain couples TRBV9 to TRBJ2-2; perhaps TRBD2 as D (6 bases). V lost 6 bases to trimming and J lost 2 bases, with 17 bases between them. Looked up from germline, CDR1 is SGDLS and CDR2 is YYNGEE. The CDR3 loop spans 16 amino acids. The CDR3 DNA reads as TGTGCCAGCAACGGTGGGGGGAGGCTCAACACCGGGGAGCTGTTTTTT. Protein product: CASNGGGRLNTGELFF.

The CDR3 sequence: CASSPDENSPLHF. The CDR3 nucleotides are TGTGCCAGCAGCCCAGATGAAAATTCACCCCTCCACTTT. This sequence joins TRBV11-2 and TRBJ1-6; D remains unclear. The CDR3 sequence is 13 residues long. Germline V lookup: CDR1 SGHAT, CDR2 FQNNGV. Between the trimmed V and J ends, which lost 5 bases and 7 bases, there was a span of 9 bases.

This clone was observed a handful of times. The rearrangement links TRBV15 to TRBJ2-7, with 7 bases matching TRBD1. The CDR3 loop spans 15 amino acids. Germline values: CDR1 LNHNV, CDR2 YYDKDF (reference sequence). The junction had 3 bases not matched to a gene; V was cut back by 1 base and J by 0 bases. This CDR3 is CATSRGQGVSYEQYF. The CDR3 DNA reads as TGTGCCACCAGCAGAGGCCAGGGGGTCTCCTACGAGCAGTACTTC.

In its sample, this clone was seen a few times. The CDR3 DNA follows: TGTGCCAGCAACATTATGGGGGGGGCCTACGAGCAGTACTTC. It translates to CASNIMGGAYEQYF. The J gene is TRBJ2-7, the V gene TRBV7-2; the match to TRBD2 covers 7 bases. CDR1 and CDR2 from the germline V gene are SGHTA and FQGNSA. The CDR3 has 14 amino acids. V shed 7 bases and J 2 bases; nucleotides not matched to a gene: 8.

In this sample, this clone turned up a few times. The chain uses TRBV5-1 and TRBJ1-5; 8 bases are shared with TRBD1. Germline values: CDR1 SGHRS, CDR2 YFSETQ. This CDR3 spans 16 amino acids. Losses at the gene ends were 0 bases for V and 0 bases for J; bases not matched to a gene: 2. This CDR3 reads CASSLGQGNSNQPQHF. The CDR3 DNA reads TGCGCCAGCAGCTTGGGACAGGGGAATAGCAATCAGCCCCAGCATTTT.

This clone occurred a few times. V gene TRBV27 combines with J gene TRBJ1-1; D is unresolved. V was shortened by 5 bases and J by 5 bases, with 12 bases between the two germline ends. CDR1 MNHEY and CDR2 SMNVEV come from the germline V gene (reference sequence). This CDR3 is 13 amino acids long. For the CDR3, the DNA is TGTGCCAGCAGTGTGAGTGAACGAACTGAAGCTTTCTTT. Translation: CASSVSERTEAFF.

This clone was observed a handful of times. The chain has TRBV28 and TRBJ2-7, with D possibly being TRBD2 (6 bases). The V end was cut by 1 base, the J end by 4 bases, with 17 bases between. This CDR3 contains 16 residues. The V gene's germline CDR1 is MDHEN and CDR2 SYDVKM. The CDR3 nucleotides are TGTGCCAGCAGTTTATCTGGGGGGACGTCTCCGTACGAGCAGTACTTC. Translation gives CASSLSGGTSPYEQYF. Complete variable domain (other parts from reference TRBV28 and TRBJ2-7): DVKVTQSSRYLVKRTGEKVFLECVQDMDHENMFWYRQDPGLGLRLIYFSYDVKMKEKGDIPEGYSVSREKKERFSLILESASTNQTSMYLCASSLSGGTSPYEQYFGPGTRLTVT.

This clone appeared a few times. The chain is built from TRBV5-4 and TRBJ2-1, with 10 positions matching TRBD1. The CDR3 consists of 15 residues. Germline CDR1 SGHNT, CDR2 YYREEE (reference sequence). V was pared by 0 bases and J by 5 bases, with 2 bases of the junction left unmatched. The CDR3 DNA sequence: TGTGCCAGCAGCTTGGGACAGGGGGCAAACAATGAGCAGTTCTTC. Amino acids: CASSLGQGANNEQFF.

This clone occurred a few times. The CDR3 bases are TGTGCCAGCAGTTTATATCGACAGTTTTCCTCCTACGAGCAGTACTTC. Translating it yields CASSLYRQFSSYEQYF. The chain employs TRBV27 and TRBJ2-7, with a weak D call TRBD1 (5 bases). Between the trimmed V and J ends, which lost 1 base and 0 bases, there was a span of 13 bases. Germline CDR1 MNHEY, CDR2 SMNVEV (reference sequence). The CDR3 extends over 16 amino acids.

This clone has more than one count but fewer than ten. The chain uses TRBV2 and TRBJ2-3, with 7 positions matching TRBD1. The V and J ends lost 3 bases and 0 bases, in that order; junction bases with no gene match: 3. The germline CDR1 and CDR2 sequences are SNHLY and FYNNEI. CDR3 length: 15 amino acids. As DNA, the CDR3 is TGTGCCAGCAGTGACCAGGGGGTCAGCACAGATACGCAGTATTTT. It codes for CASSDQGVSTDTQYF.

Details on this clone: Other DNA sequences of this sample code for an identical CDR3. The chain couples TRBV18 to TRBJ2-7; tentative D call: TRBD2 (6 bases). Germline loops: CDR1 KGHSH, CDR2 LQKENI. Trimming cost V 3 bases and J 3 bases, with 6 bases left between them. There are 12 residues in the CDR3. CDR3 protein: CASSPGGYEQYF. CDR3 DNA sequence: TGTGCCAGCTCACCGGGGGGCTACGAGCAGTACTTC.

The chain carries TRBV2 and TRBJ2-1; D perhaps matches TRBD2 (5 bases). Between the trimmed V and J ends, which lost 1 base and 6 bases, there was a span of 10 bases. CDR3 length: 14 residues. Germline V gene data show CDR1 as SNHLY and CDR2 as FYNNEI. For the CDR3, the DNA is TGTGCCAGCAGTGAAGGCGGAGGTATCAATGAGCAGTTCTTC. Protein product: CASSEGGGINEQFF. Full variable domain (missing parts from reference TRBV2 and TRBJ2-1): EPEVTQTPSHQVTQMGQEVILRCVPISNHLYFYWYRQILGQKVEFLVSFYNNEISEKSEIFDDQFSVERPDGSNFTLKIRSTKLEDSAMYFCASSEGGGINEQFFGPGTRLTVL.

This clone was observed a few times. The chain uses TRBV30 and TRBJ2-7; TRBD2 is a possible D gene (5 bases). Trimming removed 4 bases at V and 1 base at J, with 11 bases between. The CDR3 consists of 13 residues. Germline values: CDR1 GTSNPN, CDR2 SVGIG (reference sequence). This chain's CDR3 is CAWNAGSSYEQYF. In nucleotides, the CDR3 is TGTGCCTGGAATGCTGGGAGTTCCTACGAGCAGTACTTC.

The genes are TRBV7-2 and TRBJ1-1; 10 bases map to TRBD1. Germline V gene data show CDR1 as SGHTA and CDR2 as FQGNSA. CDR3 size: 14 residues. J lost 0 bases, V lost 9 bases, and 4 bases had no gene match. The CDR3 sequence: CASAGQGMNTEAFF. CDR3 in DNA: TGTGCCAGTGCGGGACAGGGGATGAACACTGAAGCTTTCTTT.